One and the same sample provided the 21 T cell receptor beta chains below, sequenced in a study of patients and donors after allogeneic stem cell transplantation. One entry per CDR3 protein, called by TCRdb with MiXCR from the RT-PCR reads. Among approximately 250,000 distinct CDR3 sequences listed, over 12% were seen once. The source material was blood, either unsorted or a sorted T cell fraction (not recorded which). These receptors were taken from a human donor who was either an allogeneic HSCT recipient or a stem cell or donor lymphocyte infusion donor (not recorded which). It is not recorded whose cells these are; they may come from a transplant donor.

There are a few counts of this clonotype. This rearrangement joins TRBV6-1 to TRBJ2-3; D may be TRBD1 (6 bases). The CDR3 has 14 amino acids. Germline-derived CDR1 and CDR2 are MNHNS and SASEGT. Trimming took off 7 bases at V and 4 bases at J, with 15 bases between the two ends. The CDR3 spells CASIDRLSPDTQYF. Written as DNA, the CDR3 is TGTGCCAGCATTGACAGGCTGTCACCAGATACGCAGTATTTT.

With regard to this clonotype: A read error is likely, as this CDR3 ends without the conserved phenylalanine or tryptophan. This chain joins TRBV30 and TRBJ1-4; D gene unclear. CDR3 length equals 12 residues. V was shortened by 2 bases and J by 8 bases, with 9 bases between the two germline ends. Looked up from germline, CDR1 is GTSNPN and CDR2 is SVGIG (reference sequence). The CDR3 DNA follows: TGTGCCTGGAGTAAAAGCGGAGAAAAACTGTTTTGT. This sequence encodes CAWSKSGEKLFC.

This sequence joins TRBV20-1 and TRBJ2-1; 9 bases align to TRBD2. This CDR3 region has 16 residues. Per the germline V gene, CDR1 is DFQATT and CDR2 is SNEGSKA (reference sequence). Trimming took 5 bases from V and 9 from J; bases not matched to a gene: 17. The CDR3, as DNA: TGCAGTGCTCATCACCAGACTAGCGGAAGGGGTGGTGAGCAGTTCTTC. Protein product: CSAHHQTSGRGGEQFF.

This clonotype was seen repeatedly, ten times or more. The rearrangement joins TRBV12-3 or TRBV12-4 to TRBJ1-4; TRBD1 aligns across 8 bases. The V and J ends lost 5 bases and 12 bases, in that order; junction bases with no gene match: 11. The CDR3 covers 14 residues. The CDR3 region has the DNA TGTGCCAGCAGTGGGACAGGCCCGCAGGGGGAACTGTTTTTT. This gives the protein CASSGTGPQGELFF.

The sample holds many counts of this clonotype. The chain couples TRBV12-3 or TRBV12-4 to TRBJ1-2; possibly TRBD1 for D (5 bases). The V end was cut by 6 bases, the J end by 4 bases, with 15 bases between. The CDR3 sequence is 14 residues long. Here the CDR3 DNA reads TGTGCCAGCAGCCCAGGACATCTTGCCTATGGCTACACCTTC. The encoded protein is CASSPGHLAYGYTF.

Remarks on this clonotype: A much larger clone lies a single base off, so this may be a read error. Written as DNA, the CDR3 is TGCAGCGCTGAACACGGAACGACCGAGCAGTACTTC. Translation gives CSAEHGTTEQYF. The chain has TRBV29-1 and TRBJ2-7; D is unclear. The CDR3 contains 12 residues. Germline CDR1 and CDR2: SQVTM and ANQGSEA.

CDR3 DNA: TGTGCCAGCAGCCCGCAGGGGGCCCCCCGGGAGACCCAGTACTTC. Its translation: CASSPQGAPRETQYF. V and J are TRBV7-3 and TRBJ2-5; 8 bases map to TRBD1. Germline lookup yields CDR1 SGHTA and CDR2 FQGTGA. The ends lost 5 bases at V and 5 bases at J; junction bases unmatched: 10. This CDR3 contains 15 residues.

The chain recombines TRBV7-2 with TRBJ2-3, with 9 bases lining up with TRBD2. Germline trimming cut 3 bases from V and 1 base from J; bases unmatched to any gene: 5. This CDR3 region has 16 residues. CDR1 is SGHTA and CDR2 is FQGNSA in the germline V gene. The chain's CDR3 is CASSFLAGWGTDTQYF. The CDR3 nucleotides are TGTGCCAGCAGCTTCCTAGCGGGATGGGGCACAGATACGCAGTATTTT.

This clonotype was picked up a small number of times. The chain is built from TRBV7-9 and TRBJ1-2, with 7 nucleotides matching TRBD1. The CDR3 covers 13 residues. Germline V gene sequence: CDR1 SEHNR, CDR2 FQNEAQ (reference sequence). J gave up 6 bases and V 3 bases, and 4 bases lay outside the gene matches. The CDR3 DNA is TGTGCCAGCAGCTTTACCGACAGGGATGGCTACACCTTC. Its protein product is CASSFTDRDGYTF.

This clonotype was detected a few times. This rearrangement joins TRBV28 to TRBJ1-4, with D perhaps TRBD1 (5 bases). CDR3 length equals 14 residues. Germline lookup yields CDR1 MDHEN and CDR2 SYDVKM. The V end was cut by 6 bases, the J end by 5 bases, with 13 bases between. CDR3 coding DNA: TGTGCCAGCAGAGAGGGACGGATCAATGAAAAACTGTTTTTT. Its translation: CASREGRINEKLFF.

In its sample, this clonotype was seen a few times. The CDR3 DNA reads as TGTGCCAGCAGTCTTCCAAGGCTAGCGGGGACCGGGGAGCTGTTTTTT. Translated, it gives CASSLPRLAGTGELFF. The chain joins TRBV12-3 or TRBV12-4 to TRBJ2-2, with 9 bases matching TRBD2. After removal of 5 bases from V and 5 bases from J, the junction contained 9 bases not matched to a gene. The CDR3 runs 16 residues.

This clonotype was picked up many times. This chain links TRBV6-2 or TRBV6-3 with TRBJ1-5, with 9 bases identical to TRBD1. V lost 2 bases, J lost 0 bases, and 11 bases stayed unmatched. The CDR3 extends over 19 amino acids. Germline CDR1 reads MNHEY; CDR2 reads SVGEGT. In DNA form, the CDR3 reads TGTGCCAGCAGTTACCCGGGACAGGGAAACGGATATAGCAATCAGCCCCAGCATTTT. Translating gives CASSYPGQGNGYSNQPQHF.

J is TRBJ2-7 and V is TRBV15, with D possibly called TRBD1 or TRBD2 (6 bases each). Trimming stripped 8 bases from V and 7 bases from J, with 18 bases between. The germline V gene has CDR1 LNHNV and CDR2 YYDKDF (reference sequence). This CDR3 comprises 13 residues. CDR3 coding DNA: TGTGCCACCGGACAGCGGGCTGGGATGGAGCAGTACTTC. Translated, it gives CATGQRAGMEQYF.

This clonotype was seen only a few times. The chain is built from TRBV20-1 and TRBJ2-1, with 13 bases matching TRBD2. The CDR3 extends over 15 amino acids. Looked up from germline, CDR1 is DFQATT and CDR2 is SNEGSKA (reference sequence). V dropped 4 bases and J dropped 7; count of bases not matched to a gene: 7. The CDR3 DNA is TGCAGTGCTACAGGACTAGCGGGAGCTTTAAATGAGCAGTTCTTC. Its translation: CSATGLAGALNEQFF.

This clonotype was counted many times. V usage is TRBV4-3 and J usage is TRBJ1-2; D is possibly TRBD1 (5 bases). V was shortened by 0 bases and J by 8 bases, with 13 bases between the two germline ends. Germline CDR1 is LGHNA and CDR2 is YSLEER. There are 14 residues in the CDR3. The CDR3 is CASSQDPQGRGYTF. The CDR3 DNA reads TGCGCCAGCAGCCAAGATCCCCAGGGTCGGGGCTACACCTTC.

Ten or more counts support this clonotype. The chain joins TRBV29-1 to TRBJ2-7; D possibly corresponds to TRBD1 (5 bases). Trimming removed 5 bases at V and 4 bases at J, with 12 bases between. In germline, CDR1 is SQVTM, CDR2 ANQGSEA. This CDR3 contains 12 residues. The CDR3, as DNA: TGCAGCGTTAAAATAGGGGATTACGAGCAGTACTTC. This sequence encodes CSVKIGDYEQYF.

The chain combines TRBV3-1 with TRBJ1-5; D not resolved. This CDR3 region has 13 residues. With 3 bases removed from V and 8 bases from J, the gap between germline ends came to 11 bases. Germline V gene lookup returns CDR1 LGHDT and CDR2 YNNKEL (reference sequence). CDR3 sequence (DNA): TGTGCCAGCAGCCAGACCTCGGGGAAGCCCCAGCATTTT. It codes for CASSQTSGKPQHF. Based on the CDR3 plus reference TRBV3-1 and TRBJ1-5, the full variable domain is DTAVSQTPKYLVTQMGNDKSIKCEQNLGHDTMYWYKQDSKKFLKIMFSYNNKELIINETVPNRFSPKSPDKAHLNLHINSLELGDSAVYFCASSQTSGKPQHFGDGTRLSIL.

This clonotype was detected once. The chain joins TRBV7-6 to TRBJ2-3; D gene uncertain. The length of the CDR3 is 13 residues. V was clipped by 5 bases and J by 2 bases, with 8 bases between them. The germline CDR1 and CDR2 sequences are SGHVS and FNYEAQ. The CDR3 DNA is TGTGCCAGCAGCCCCCGTGCCACAGATACGCAGTATTTT. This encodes CASSPRATDTQYF.

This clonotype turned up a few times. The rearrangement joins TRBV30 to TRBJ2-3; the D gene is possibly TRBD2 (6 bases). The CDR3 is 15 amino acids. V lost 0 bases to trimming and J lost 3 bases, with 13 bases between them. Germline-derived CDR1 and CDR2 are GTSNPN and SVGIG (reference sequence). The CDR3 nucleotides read TGTGCCTGGAGTGTCCCGGCGGGACCGACAGATACGCAGTATTTT. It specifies CAWSVPAGPTDTQYF.

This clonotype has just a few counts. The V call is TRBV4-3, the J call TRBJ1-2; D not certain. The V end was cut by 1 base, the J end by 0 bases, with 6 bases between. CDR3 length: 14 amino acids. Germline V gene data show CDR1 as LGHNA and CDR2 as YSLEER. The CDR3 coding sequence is TGCGCCAGCAGCCAAGGGGGAGCTAACTATGGCTACACCTTC. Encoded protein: CASSQGGANYGYTF.

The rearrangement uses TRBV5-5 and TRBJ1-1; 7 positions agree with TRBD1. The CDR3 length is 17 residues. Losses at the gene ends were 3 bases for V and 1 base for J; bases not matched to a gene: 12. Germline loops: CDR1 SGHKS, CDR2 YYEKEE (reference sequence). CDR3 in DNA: TGTGCCAGCAGCTCCTTCTTTTTGACAGGGAGGAACACTGAAGCTTTCTTT. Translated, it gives CASSSFFLTGRNTEAFF.